This TCR beta chain was retrieved from a study of identifying expanded T cells in peripheral blood. Study-wide results and limits: About 1.2 clones differed between technical replicates, versus about 15 and 19 over time.

On this clone itself: Its target is not known.

Assay used: immunoSEQ multiplex PCR; TCRdb lists only in-frame clones, some missing. The sample carries about 86,000 clones, 70% to 90% recorded once. Sequenced sample: blood. The clonotype was recovered from a person aged 18 to 75 in good health.

The CDR3 nucleotides are TGTGCCTGGGCCGGGACAGGGATCTATGGCTACACCTTC. It encodes CAWAGTGIYGYTF. This rearrangement joins TRBV30 to TRBJ1-2; 9 bases line up with TRBD1. There are 13 residues in the CDR3. V shed 5 bases and J 4 bases; nucleotides not matched to a gene: 5. The V gene's germline CDR1 is GTSNPN and CDR2 SVGIG (reference sequence).